The TCR beta chain described here comes from a study of early T cells in non-severe SARS-CoV-2 infection. Turning to this clonotype: Being one base from a much bigger clone, this may be a read error.

The CDR3 covers 17 residues. Germline CDR1 and CDR2: SGHVS and FNYEAQ. cDNA molecules, individually, were tagged with unique molecular identifiers. TCRdb ran MiXCR on the 5' RACE reads and lists one entry per CDR3 protein. The sample shows some 91,000 distinct CDR3 sequences, approximately 11% of them seen only once. The chain combines TRBV7-6 with TRBJ2-1, with 7 bases lining up with TRBD1. The receptor comes from an adult who was a healthcare worker with PCR-confirmed SARS-CoV-2 infection or an uninfected control (not recorded which). This specimen consisted of whole blood, obtained at baseline. CDR3 sequence: CVSSSLPLQGNYNEQFF. The CDR3 DNA sequence: TGTGTCAGCAGCTCCCTTCCCCTACAGGGGAACTACAATGAGCAGTTCTTC.